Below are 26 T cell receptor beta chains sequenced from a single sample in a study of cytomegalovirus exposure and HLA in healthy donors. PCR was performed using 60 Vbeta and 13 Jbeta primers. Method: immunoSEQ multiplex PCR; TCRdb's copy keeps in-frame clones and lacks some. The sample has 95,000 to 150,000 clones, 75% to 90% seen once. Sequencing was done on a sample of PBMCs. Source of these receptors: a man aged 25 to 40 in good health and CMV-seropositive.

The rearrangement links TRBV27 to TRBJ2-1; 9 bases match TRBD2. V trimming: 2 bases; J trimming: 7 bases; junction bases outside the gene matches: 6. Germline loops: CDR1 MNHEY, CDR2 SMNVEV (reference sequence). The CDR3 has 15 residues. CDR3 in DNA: TGTGCCAGCAGTTTAGGCGGGGGGGCCTTGAATGAGCAGTTCTTC. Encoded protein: CASSLGGGALNEQFF.

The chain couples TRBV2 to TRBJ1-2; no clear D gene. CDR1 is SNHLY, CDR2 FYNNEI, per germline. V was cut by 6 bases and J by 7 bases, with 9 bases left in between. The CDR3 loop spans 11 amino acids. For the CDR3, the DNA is TGTGCCAGCAGGCCCGAGCGTGGCTACACCTTC. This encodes CASRPERGYTF.

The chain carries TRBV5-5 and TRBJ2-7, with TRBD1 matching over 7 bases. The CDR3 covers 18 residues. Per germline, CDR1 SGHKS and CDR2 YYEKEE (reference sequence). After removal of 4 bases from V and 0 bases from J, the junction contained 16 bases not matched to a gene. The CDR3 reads CASSPHPGTVSSSYEQYF. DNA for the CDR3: TGTGCCAGCAGCCCCCATCCCGGGACAGTATCATCCTCCTACGAGCAGTACTTC.

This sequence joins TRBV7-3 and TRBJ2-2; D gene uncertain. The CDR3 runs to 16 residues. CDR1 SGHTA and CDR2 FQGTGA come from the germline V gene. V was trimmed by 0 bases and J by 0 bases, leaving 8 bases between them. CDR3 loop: CASSLTHRPNTGELFF. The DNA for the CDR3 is TGTGCCAGCAGCTTAACGCACAGACCGAACACCGGGGAGCTGTTTTTT.

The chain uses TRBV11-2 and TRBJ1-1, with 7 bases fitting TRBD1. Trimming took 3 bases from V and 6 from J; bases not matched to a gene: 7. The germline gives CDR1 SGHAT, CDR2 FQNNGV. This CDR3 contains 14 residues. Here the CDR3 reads CASSLPGQGAEAFF. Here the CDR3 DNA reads TGTGCCAGCAGCTTGCCGGGGCAGGGGGCTGAAGCTTTCTTT.

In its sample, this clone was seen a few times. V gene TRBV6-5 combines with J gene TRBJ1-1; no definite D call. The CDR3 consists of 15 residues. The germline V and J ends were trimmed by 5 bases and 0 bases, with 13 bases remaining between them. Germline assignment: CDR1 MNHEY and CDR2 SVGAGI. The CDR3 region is CASSPSTAMNTEAFF. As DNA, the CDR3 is TGTGCCAGCAGTCCGTCAACAGCTATGAACACTGAAGCTTTCTTT.

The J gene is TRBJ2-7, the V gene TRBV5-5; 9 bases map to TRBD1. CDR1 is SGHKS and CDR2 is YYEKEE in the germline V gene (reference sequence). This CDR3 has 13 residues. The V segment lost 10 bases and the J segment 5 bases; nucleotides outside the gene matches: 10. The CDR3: CACTGTGIHEQYF. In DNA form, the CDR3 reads TGTGCCTGCACCGGGACAGGGATCCACGAGCAGTACTTC.

The CDR3 region has the DNA TGTGCCAGTAGTAACACGACACAAAGATACTCTGGAAACACCATATATTTT. Amino acids: CASSNTTQRYSGNTIYF. The chain has TRBV19 and TRBJ1-3; D gene unclear. The V end was cut by 4 bases, the J end by 0 bases, with 16 bases between. Germline values: CDR1 LNHDA, CDR2 SQIVND (reference sequence). This CDR3 spans 17 amino acids.

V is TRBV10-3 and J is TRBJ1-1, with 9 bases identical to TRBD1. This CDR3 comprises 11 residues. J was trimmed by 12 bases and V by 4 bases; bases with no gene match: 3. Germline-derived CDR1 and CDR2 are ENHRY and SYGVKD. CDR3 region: CAISGGQGSFF. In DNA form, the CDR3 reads TGTGCCATCAGTGGGGGACAGGGATCTTTCTTT.

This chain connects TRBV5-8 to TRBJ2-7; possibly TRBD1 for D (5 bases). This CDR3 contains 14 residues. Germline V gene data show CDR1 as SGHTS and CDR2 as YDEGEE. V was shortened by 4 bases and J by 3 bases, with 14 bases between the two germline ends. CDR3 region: CASSPQAGNYEQYF. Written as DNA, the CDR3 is TGTGCCAGCAGCCCACAGGCAGGGAACTACGAGCAGTACTTC. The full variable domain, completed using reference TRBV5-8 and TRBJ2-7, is EAGVTQSPTHLIKTRGQQATLRCSPISGHTSVYWYQQALGLGLQFLLWYDEGEERNRGNFPPRFSGRQFPNYSSELNVNALELEDSALYLCASSPQAGNYEQYFGPGTRLTVT.

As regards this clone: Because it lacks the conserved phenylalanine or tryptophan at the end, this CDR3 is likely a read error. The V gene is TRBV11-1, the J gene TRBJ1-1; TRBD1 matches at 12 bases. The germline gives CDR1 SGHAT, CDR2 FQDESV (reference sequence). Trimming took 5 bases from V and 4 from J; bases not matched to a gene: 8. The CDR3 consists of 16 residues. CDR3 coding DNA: TGTGCCAGCAGCCTAAATTCGGGACAGGGGGCCACTGAAGCTTTCCTT. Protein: CASSLNSGQGATEAFL.

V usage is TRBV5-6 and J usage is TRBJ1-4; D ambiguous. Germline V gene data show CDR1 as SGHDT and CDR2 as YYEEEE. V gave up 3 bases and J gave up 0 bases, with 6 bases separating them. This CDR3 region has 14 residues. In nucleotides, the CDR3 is TGTGCCAGCAGCTCTAGTCCAACTAATGAAAAACTGTTTTTT. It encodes CASSSSPTNEKLFF.

This CDR3 is CASSDRGLSEQYF. The CDR3 coding sequence is TGCGCCAGTTCCGACAGGGGGCTTAGCGAGCAGTACTTC. This sequence joins TRBV5-1 and TRBJ2-7, with 10 bases that match TRBD1. The J segment lost 6 bases and the V segment lost 8 bases, leaving 8 bases of the junction unmatched. Germline V lookup: CDR1 SGHRS, CDR2 YFSETQ. The CDR3 is made up of 13 amino acids.

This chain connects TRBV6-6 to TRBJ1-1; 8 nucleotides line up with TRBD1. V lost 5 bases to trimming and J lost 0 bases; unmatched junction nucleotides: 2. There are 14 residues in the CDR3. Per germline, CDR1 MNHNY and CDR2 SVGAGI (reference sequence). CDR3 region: CASSEDRVNTEAFF. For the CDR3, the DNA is TGTGCCAGCAGTGAGGACAGGGTGAACACTGAAGCTTTCTTT.

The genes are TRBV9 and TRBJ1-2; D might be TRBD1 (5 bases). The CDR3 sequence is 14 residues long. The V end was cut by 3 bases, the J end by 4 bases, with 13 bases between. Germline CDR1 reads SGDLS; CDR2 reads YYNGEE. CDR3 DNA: TGTGCCAGCAGCGGTCCCCGGACATCCTATGGCTACACCTTC. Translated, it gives CASSGPRTSYGYTF.

The CDR3 sequence: CASSFAPWGRGDYGYTF. The CDR3 region has the DNA TGTGCCAGCTCTTTCGCACCCTGGGGGCGCGGTGACTATGGCTACACCTTC. The chain employs TRBV2 and TRBJ1-2; TRBD1 might be the D (6 bases). CDR1 is SNHLY and CDR2 is FYNNEI in the germline V gene. Trimming removed 8 bases at V and 3 bases at J, with 25 bases between. This CDR3 region has 17 residues. The whole variable domain, filled in from reference TRBV2 and TRBJ1-2, reads EPEVTQTPSHQVTQMGQEVILRCVPISNHLYFYWYRQILGQKVEFLVSFYNNEISEKSEIFDDQFSVERPDGSNFTLKIRSTKLEDSAMYFCASSFAPWGRGDYGYTFGSGTRLTVV.

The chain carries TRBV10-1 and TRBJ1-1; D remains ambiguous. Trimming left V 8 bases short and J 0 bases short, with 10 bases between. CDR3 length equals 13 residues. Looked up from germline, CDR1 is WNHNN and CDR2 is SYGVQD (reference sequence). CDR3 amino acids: CASQPVVNTEAFF. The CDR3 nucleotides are TGCGCCAGCCAACCAGTCGTGAACACTGAAGCTTTCTTT.

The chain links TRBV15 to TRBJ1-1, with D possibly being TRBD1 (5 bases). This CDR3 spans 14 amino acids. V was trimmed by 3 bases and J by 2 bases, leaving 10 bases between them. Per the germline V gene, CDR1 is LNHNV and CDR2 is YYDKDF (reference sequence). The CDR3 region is CATSRGGTNTEAFF. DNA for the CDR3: TGTGCCACCAGCAGGGGGGGGACCAACACTGAAGCTTTCTTT.

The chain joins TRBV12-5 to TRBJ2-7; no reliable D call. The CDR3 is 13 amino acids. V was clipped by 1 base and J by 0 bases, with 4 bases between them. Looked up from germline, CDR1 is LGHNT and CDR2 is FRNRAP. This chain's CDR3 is CASGLDFSYEQYF. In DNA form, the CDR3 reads TGTGCTAGTGGTTTGGACTTCTCCTACGAGCAGTACTTC.

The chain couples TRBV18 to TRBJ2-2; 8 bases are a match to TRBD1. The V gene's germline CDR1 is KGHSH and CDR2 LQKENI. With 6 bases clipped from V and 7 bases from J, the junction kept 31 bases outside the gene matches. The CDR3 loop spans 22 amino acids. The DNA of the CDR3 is TGTGCCAGCTCTAAAAAAGTCCCTAGTGCCGGGACAGGACACTCCTTTCTCGGGGAGCTGTTTTTT. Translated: CASSKKVPSAGTGHSFLGELFF.

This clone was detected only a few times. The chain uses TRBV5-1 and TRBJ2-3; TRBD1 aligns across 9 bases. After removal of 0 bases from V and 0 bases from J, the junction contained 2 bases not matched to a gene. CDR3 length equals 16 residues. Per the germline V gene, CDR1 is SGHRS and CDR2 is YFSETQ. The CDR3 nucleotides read TGCGCCAGCAGCTTGGTACAGGGGGCAAGCACAGATACGCAGTATTTT. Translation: CASSLVQGASTDTQYF.

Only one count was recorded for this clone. The chain's CDR3 is CAISEKGQTTGYGYTF. Written as DNA, the CDR3 is TGTGCCATCAGTGAAAAAGGACAGACGACGGGCTATGGCTACACCTTC. The J gene is TRBJ1-2, the V gene TRBV10-3, with D maybe TRBD1 (6 bases). CDR3 size: 16 residues. CDR1 and CDR2 (germline): ENHRY, SYGVKD. Between the trimmed V and J ends, which lost 3 bases and 4 bases, there was a span of 18 bases.

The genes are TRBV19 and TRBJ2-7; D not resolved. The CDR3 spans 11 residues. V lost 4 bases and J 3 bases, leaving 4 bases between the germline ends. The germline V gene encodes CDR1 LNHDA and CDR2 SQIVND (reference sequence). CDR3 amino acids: CASSNFYEQYF. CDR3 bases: TGTGCCAGTAGTAACTTCTACGAGCAGTACTTC.

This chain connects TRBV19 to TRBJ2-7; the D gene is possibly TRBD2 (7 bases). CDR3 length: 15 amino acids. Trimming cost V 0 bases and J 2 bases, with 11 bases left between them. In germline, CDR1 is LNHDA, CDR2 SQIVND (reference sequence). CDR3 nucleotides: TGTGCCAGTAGTATAGACGGGGGGCCGACCTACGAGCAGTACTTC. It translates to CASSIDGGPTYEQYF.

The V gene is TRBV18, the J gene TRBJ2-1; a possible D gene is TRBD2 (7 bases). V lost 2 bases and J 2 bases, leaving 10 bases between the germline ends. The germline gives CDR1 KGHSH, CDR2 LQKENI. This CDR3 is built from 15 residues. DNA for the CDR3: TGTGCCAGCTCACCAGGGGGGGCTCCCTACAATGAGCAGTTCTTC. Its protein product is CASSPGGAPYNEQFF.

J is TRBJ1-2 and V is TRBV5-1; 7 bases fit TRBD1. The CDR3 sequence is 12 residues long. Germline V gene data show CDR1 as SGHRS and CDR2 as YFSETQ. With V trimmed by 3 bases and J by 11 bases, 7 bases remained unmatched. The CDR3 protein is CASSSRDSNYTF. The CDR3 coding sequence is TGCGCCAGCAGCTCCCGGGACAGCAATTACACCTTC.